What follows are 29 T cell receptor beta chains derived from one specimen sequenced in a study of T cell responses to AZD1222 COVID-19 vaccine. Produced via immunoSEQ multiplex PCR; TCRdb's table is partial and in-frame only. Of 85,000 to 100,000 clones listed, roughly 80% are singletons. The sequencing used peripheral blood, collected on day 0 of AZD1222 vaccination. Source of these receptors: an adult in good health.

The chain employs TRBV7-6 and TRBJ1-4, with no clear D. The V end lost 5 bases, the J end lost 7 bases, and 17 bases lay between the germline ends. Germline V CDR1 and CDR2: SGHVS, FNYEAQ. This CDR3 region has 15 residues. DNA of the CDR3: TGTGCCAGCAGCCCCGCAGGTGGAGCGGTTGAAAAACTGTTTTTT. Its protein product is CASSPAGGAVEKLFF.

J is TRBJ2-5 and V is TRBV5-1, with a tentative D call TRBD1 (5 bases). The CDR3 covers 14 residues. Germline values: CDR1 SGHRS, CDR2 YFSETQ. V shed 0 bases and J shed 2 bases, with 8 bases lying between them. CDR3: CASSLGQRQETQYF. The CDR3 region has the DNA TGCGCCAGCAGCTTGGGACAGCGTCAAGAGACCCAGTACTTC.

The chain employs TRBV10-3 and TRBJ2-5, with TRBD2 matching 9 bases. Germline V gene lookup returns CDR1 ENHRY and CDR2 SYGVKD. The V gene end was trimmed by 8 bases and the J gene end by 5 bases; junction bases not matched to a gene: 9. The CDR3 has 14 amino acids. The CDR3 sequence: CAISSGRQGETQYF. The DNA of the CDR3 is TGTGCCATCTCGAGCGGGAGGCAGGGCGAGACCCAGTACTTC.

V and J are TRBV18 and TRBJ2-5; the match to TRBD1 covers 7 bases. The CDR3 length is 15 residues. Germline V gives CDR1 KGHSH, CDR2 LQKENI. Trimming took 6 bases from V and 5 from J; bases not matched to a gene: 12. CDR3 sequence: CASSAIRGSGETQYF. In nucleotides, the CDR3 is TGTGCCAGCTCCGCAATCAGGGGGTCTGGGGAGACCCAGTACTTC.

The rearrangement links TRBV27 to TRBJ1-4; D unclear. With 3 bases removed from V and 1 base from J, the gap between germline ends came to 9 bases. CDR3 length: 15 amino acids. Germline CDR1 MNHEY, CDR2 SMNVEV (reference sequence). CDR3 in DNA: TGTGCCAGCAGTTTCGGACTAGGAACTAATGAAAAACTGTTTTTT. This translates into CASSFGLGTNEKLFF.

This clone was detected a few times. The chain employs TRBV7-8 and TRBJ1-5; D remains unclear. CDR3 length: 14 residues. Trimming took off 1 base at V and 0 bases at J, with 4 bases between the two ends. The germline V gene encodes CDR1 SGHVS and CDR2 FQNEAQ. Here the CDR3 DNA reads TGTGCCAGCAGCTTAGGCCATAGCAATCAGCCCCAGCATTTT. It encodes CASSLGHSNQPQHF.

The rearrangement uses TRBV2 and TRBJ2-5; 7 nucleotides agree with TRBD1. The length of the CDR3 is 15 residues. CDR1 is SNHLY and CDR2 is FYNNEI in the germline V gene. J was trimmed by 1 base and V by 6 bases; bases with no gene match: 8. CDR3 in amino acids: CASRIGTAIQETQYF. The CDR3 DNA sequence: TGTGCCAGCAGGATCGGGACAGCTATCCAAGAGACCCAGTACTTC.

The genes are TRBV2 and TRBJ2-5; D unclear. Germline CDR1 reads SNHLY; CDR2 reads FYNNEI. Between the trimmed V and J ends, which lost 2 bases and 4 bases, there was a span of 11 bases. The CDR3 length is 14 residues. The CDR3 loop is CASSEQVWAETQYF. The CDR3 nucleotides are TGTGCCAGCAGTGAACAAGTCTGGGCAGAGACCCAGTACTTC.

This clone was counted a single time. This chain connects TRBV28 to TRBJ2-1; TRBD2 matches 10 bases. The CDR3 runs to 18 residues. Germline values: CDR1 MDHEN, CDR2 SYDVKM. Losses at the gene ends were 2 bases for V and 4 bases for J; bases not matched to a gene: 11. CDR3 amino acids: CASSLIGLAGDPYNEQFF. CDR3 DNA: TGTGCCAGCAGTTTAATCGGGCTAGCGGGAGACCCGTACAATGAGCAGTTCTTC.

The rearrangement links TRBV18 to TRBJ2-5; a possible D gene is TRBD1 (5 bases). Between the trimmed V and J ends, which lost 1 base and 3 bases, there was a span of 6 bases. The CDR3 length is 13 residues. Germline V gives CDR1 KGHSH, CDR2 LQKENI. CDR3: CASSPQGEETQYF. CDR3 in DNA: TGTGCCAGCTCACCACAAGGGGAAGAGACCCAGTACTTC.

Here the CDR3 DNA reads TGTGCCAGCAGCCAAGCCGGGGGCCGACTTGGACAGCCCCAGCATTTT. Translating gives CASSQAGGRLGQPQHF. The V gene is TRBV3-1 (or the pseudogene TRBV3-2), the J gene TRBJ1-5; the D gene is possibly TRBD1 (6 bases). The CDR3 spans 16 residues. Germline V gene data show CDR1 as LGHDT and CDR2 as YNNKEL (reference sequence). The ends were cut back, 1 base at V and 7 bases at J, with 17 bases in the middle.

The chain uses TRBV27 and TRBJ2-1, with 13 bases fitting TRBD2. The CDR3 covers 15 residues. Trimming at V came to 3 bases and at J to 8 bases, leaving 4 bases not matched to a gene. Germline V gene sequence: CDR1 MNHEY, CDR2 SMNVEV (reference sequence). The CDR3 region has the DNA TGTGCCAGCAGTTTTAGGACTAGCGGGAGCGATGAGCAGTTCTTC. This translates into CASSFRTSGSDEQFF.

The V gene is TRBV3-1 (or the pseudogene TRBV3-2), the J gene TRBJ1-6; no reliable D call. The ends were cut back, 1 base at V and 3 bases at J, with 7 bases in the middle. Germline V lookup: CDR1 LGHDT, CDR2 YNNKEL (reference sequence). The CDR3 is 15 amino acids. The CDR3 here is CASSQGAYYNSPLHF. In DNA, the CDR3 is TGTGCCAGCAGCCAAGGGGCTTACTATAATTCACCCCTCCACTTT.

The gene calls are TRBV4-1 and TRBJ2-2, with D unresolved. CDR1 and CDR2 (germline): MGHRA, YSYEKL. CDR3 length: 13 amino acids. The V end was cut by 5 bases, the J end by 4 bases, with 8 bases between. The CDR3 loop reads CASSSRGTGELFF. The CDR3, as DNA: TGCGCCAGCAGCTCGCGCGGCACCGGGGAGCTGTTTTTT.

The chain joins TRBV6-5 to TRBJ2-5, with 9 bases identical to TRBD2. With V trimmed by 4 bases and J by 1 base, 4 bases remained unmatched. The CDR3 runs to 15 residues. Germline assignment: CDR1 MNHEY and CDR2 SVGAGI. The CDR3 protein is CASSSPAGGQETQYF. The CDR3 nucleotides read TGTGCCAGCAGTTCCCCAGCGGGAGGCCAAGAGACCCAGTACTTC.

CDR3 residues: CASTPGRRNTGELFF. The CDR3 DNA follows: TGTGCCAGCACCCCGGGCAGGAGGAACACCGGGGAGCTGTTTTTT. The chain is built from TRBV6-5 and TRBJ2-2; D remains unclear. CDR3 length: 15 amino acids. V dropped 7 bases and J dropped 1 base, with 13 bases sitting between them. Germline loops: CDR1 MNHEY, CDR2 SVGAGI.

The rearrangement joins TRBV7-9 to TRBJ1-5; D is undetermined. There are 14 residues in the CDR3. V was clipped by 10 bases and J by 2 bases, with 15 bases between them. Germline loops: CDR1 SEHNR, CDR2 FQNEAQ (reference sequence). CDR3 DNA sequence: TGTGCCACCTCGGACGTAGGGCGCAATCAGCCCCAGCATTTT. Translated: CATSDVGRNQPQHF.

V is TRBV27 and J is TRBJ2-3, with TRBD2 as a possible D gene (5 bases). The CDR3 covers 14 residues. The V and J ends lost 1 base and 0 bases respectively, with 5 bases between them. Germline CDR1 reads MNHEY; CDR2 reads SMNVEV (reference sequence). This CDR3 reads CASSLWRSTDTQYF. The CDR3 DNA follows: TGTGCCAGCAGTTTATGGAGGAGCACAGATACGCAGTATTTT.

This rearrangement joins TRBV5-1 to TRBJ2-5, with a possible D match to TRBD2 (6 bases). This CDR3 is built from 14 residues. Trimming removed 4 bases from V and 4 bases from J, with 14 bases in between. From germline, CDR1 is SGHRS and CDR2 YFSETQ. In DNA form, the CDR3 reads TGCGCCAGCAGCCCGGGCCAAGCGGGAGAGACCCAGTACTTC. Protein: CASSPGQAGETQYF.

V gene TRBV6-5 combines with J gene TRBJ2-3; no reliable D call. There are 13 residues in the CDR3. The V end lost 8 bases, the J end lost 1 base, and 10 bases lay between the germline ends. Germline V lookup: CDR1 MNHEY, CDR2 SVGAGI. CDR3 region: CASSLIRTDTQYF. CDR3 sequence (DNA): TGTGCCAGCTCCTTAATACGCACAGATACGCAGTATTTT.

This chain connects TRBV20-1 to TRBJ2-7; D ambiguous. The V gene lost 3 bases and the J gene lost 4 bases, with 7 bases spanning the gap. CDR1 DFQATT and CDR2 SNEGSKA come from the germline V gene (reference sequence). This CDR3 comprises 11 residues. The CDR3 here is CSASGYYEQYF. The CDR3, as DNA: TGCAGTGCTAGTGGTTATTACGAGCAGTACTTC.

The rearrangement links TRBV6-2 or TRBV6-3 to TRBJ1-1; D is unresolved. V was clipped by 4 bases and J by 2 bases, with 14 bases between them. The CDR3 spans 15 residues. Germline CDR1 MNHEY, CDR2 SVGEGT. CDR3 in DNA: TGTGCCAGCAGTTTCCCATTGGGCGGCAACACTGAAGCTTTCTTT. Translated: CASSFPLGGNTEAFF.

The chain carries TRBV7-2 and TRBJ2-3; 14 bases are shared with TRBD2. V shed 7 bases, J shed 1 base, and the junction held 4 bases outside the gene matches. The CDR3 contains 16 residues. Germline assignment: CDR1 SGHTA and CDR2 FQGNSA. The CDR3 DNA is TGTGCCAGCAACCGACTAGCGGGAGGGGGCACAGATACGCAGTATTTT. Residues: CASNRLAGGGTDTQYF.

The V and J genes are TRBV19 and TRBJ2-1; 7 bases fit TRBD2. Looked up from germline, CDR1 is LNHDA and CDR2 is SQIVND (reference sequence). The junction had 9 bases not matched to a gene; V was cut back by 3 bases and J by 7 bases. The CDR3 runs 15 residues. This CDR3 reads CASSIGGRAVNEQFF. In DNA, the CDR3 is TGTGCCAGTAGTATTGGTGGGAGGGCCGTGAATGAGCAGTTCTTC.

The V gene is TRBV19, the J gene TRBJ2-1; 9 positions match TRBD1. V lost 6 bases, J lost 0 bases, and 3 bases stayed unmatched. The CDR3 length is 15 residues. CDR1 and CDR2 from the germline V gene are LNHDA and SQIVND (reference sequence). CDR3 sequence reads: CASSLTGGSYNEQFF. CDR3 DNA: TGTGCCAGTAGCCTGACAGGGGGCTCCTACAATGAGCAGTTCTTC.

This clone was observed a single time. The CDR3 loop reads CSASPPSYEQYF. CDR3 DNA: TGCAGTGCTAGTCCCCCCTCCTACGAGCAGTACTTC. The rearrangement links TRBV20-1 to TRBJ2-7; D call uncertain. The CDR3 length is 12 residues. Trimming cost V 3 bases and J 0 bases, with 6 bases left between them. Germline V gives CDR1 DFQATT, CDR2 SNEGSKA (reference sequence).

In DNA form, the CDR3 reads TGTGCCAGCAGCCCTTGGGGGGGTCCGGATCAGCCCCAGCATTTT. Encoded protein: CASSPWGGPDQPQHF. The rearrangement uses TRBV7-2 and TRBJ1-5; D is possibly TRBD1 (5 bases). CDR1 and CDR2 from the germline V gene are SGHTA and FQGNSA. The ends were cut back, 5 bases at V and 5 bases at J, with 16 bases in the middle. This CDR3 is built from 15 residues.

This chain joins TRBV20-1 and TRBJ1-2; TRBD1 agrees at 7 bases. Losses at the gene ends were 3 bases for V and 2 bases for J; bases not matched to a gene: 6. Germline values: CDR1 DFQATT, CDR2 SNEGSKA (reference sequence). CDR3 size: 14 residues. CDR3: CSASLPDRNYGYTF. CDR3 DNA: TGCAGTGCTAGTTTGCCGGACAGGAACTATGGCTACACCTTC.

The chain is built from TRBV3-1 (or the pseudogene TRBV3-2) and TRBJ2-7; D could derive from TRBD1 or TRBD2 (5 bases each). The CDR3 consists of 15 residues. V lost 4 bases to trimming and J lost 2 bases, with 15 bases between them. Germline assignment: CDR1 LGHDT and CDR2 YNNKEL (reference sequence). The CDR3 reads CASSPMIVGAYEQYF. CDR3 nucleotide sequence: TGTGCCAGCAGCCCCATGATCGTGGGGGCCTACGAGCAGTACTTC.